Shown below are 29 T cell receptor beta chains from a single sample sequenced in a study of cytomegalovirus exposure and HLA in healthy donors. PCR primers comprised 60 Vbeta and 13 Jbeta primers. Sequenced by immunoSEQ multiplex PCR; TCRdb stores in-frame clones only, minus some. The sample records about 160,000 clones, roughly three quarters being singletons. Material: PBMCs. Receptors were obtained from a man aged 40-55 years in good health and CMV-seropositive.

The rearrangement uses TRBV6-5 and TRBJ1-2, with 7 positions matching TRBD1. The germline V gene has CDR1 MNHEY and CDR2 SVGAGI. The CDR3 totals 16 residues. With 2 bases clipped from V and 3 bases from J, the junction kept 9 bases outside the gene matches. Here the CDR3 DNA reads TGTGCCAGCAGTTACCAGACAGGGCTCGCTTACTATGGCTACACCTTC. This codes for CASSYQTGLAYYGYTF.

The CDR3 protein is CATCRGGSTDTQYF. The DNA of the CDR3 is TGTGCCACTTGCCGGGGGGGAAGCACAGATACGCAGTATTTT. The chain is built from TRBV2 and TRBJ2-3; 8 positions agree with TRBD2. V lost 10 bases, J lost 0 bases, and 6 bases stayed unmatched. The CDR3 is 14 amino acids. The V gene's germline CDR1 is SNHLY and CDR2 FYNNEI.

This rearrangement joins TRBV15 to TRBJ2-2; possible D gene TRBD2, 6 bases. Germline-derived CDR1 and CDR2 are LNHNV and YYDKDF (reference sequence). CDR3 size: 17 residues. V lost 0 bases and J 2 bases, leaving 13 bases between the germline ends. CDR3 nucleotides: TGTGCCACCAGCAGAGATAGGGGCGGGGTAAACACCGGGGAGCTGTTTTTT. It translates to CATSRDRGGVNTGELFF.

This rearrangement joins TRBV28 to TRBJ1-5; D is perhaps TRBD1 (5 bases). Germline loops: CDR1 MDHEN, CDR2 SYDVKM. V was cut by 11 bases and J by 7 bases, with 15 bases left in between. There are 12 residues in the CDR3. The CDR3 here is CAATVGGQPQHF. In DNA, the CDR3 is TGTGCCGCGACCGTTGGGGGGCAGCCCCAGCATTTT.

V is TRBV2 and J is TRBJ2-1; 7 bases fit TRBD1. J gave up 0 bases and V 8 bases, and 10 bases lay outside the gene matches. CDR3 length: 16 residues. In germline, CDR1 is SNHLY, CDR2 FYNNEI. CDR3 nucleotide sequence: TGTGCCAGCTATATACAGGGACAGAGCTCCTACAATGAGCAGTTCTTC. Its protein is CASYIQGQSSYNEQFF. The complete variable domain, with remaining parts taken from reference TRBV2 and TRBJ2-1, reads EPEVTQTPSHQVTQMGQEVILRCVPISNHLYFYWYRQILGQKVEFLVSFYNNEISEKSEIFDDQFSVERPDGSNFTLKIRSTKLEDSAMYFCASYIQGQSSYNEQFFGPGTRLTVL.

The chain couples TRBV5-1 to TRBJ1-2; a weak D match, TRBD1 (5 bases). This CDR3 comprises 15 residues. V was shortened by 0 bases and J by 2 bases, with 11 bases between the two germline ends. Per germline, CDR1 SGHRS and CDR2 YFSETQ. The CDR3 loop is CASSLDGAGNYGYTF. DNA of the CDR3: TGCGCCAGCAGCTTGGACGGCGCAGGGAACTATGGCTACACCTTC.

This chain links TRBV2 with TRBJ1-1; 7 bases map to TRBD1. V gave up 11 bases and J gave up 5 bases; unmatched junction bases: 11. CDR3 length equals 13 residues. The germline V gene encodes CDR1 SNHLY and CDR2 FYNNEI. Here the CDR3 DNA reads TGTGCCGTCCTTGGGACAGTGGGGACTGAAGCTTTCTTT. This encodes CAVLGTVGTEAFF.

The chain carries TRBV19 and TRBJ1-1; 10 nucleotides align to TRBD1. This CDR3 spans 15 amino acids. The germline V gene has CDR1 LNHDA and CDR2 SQIVND (reference sequence). The ends lost 5 bases at V and 11 bases at J; junction bases unmatched: 14. Here the CDR3 reads CASSPTGTGDRVAFF. The CDR3 DNA sequence: TGTGCCAGTAGTCCAACCGGGACAGGGGACCGGGTGGCTTTCTTT.

The chain links TRBV19 to TRBJ2-1, with TRBD1 identical over 9 bases. Germline V gene lookup returns CDR1 LNHDA and CDR2 SQIVND (reference sequence). The CDR3 contains 15 residues. Trimming at V came to 3 bases and at J to 8 bases, leaving 8 bases not matched to a gene. CDR3 in DNA: TGTGCCAGTAGTATTAGGAGACAGGGGGTGGATGAGCAGTTCTTC. Its protein product is CASSIRRQGVDEQFF. Supplemented by reference TRBV19 and TRBJ2-1, the full variable domain reads DGGITQSPKYLFRKEGQNVTLSCEQNLNHDAMYWYRQDPGQGLRLIYYSQIVNDFQKGDIAEGYSVSREKKESFPLTVTSAQKNPTAFYLCASSIRRQGVDEQFFGPGTRLTVL.

The chain employs TRBV19 and TRBJ2-1; maybe TRBD2 (5 bases). Germline V gene data show CDR1 as LNHDA and CDR2 as SQIVND (reference sequence). V lost 5 bases, J lost 0 bases, and 14 bases lay in between. The CDR3 totals 16 residues. In nucleotides, the CDR3 is TGTGCCAGTAGTTCCGGGGAGTGGAGCTCCTACAATGAGCAGTTCTTC. The encoded protein is CASSSGEWSSYNEQFF.

This clone was detected only a few times. This chain joins TRBV12-2 and TRBJ1-6; TRBD1 was called by the table and not checked on the DNA. TRBV12-2 is a pseudogene segment. The CDR3 contains 19 residues. CDR3 amino acids: CASHIRPHRQGLDSSPLHF. CDR3 in DNA: TGTGCAAGTCACATTAGGCCCCACCGGCAGGGGTTAGATAGTTCACCCCTCCACTTT.

CDR3 bases: TGTGCCAGCAGCCGTAGAATCCAAGAGACCCAGTACTTC. Translation: CASSRRIQETQYF. V gene TRBV14 combines with J gene TRBJ2-5; D gene ambiguous. Trimming stripped 4 bases from V and 1 base from J, with 7 bases between. Germline CDR1 SGHDN, CDR2 FVKESK. The CDR3 has 13 residues.

V and J are TRBV6-6 and TRBJ2-2; TRBD1 matches 11 bases. This CDR3 spans 15 amino acids. The ends lost 11 bases at V and 4 bases at J; junction bases unmatched: 9. Per germline, CDR1 MNHNY and CDR2 SVGAGI (reference sequence). As DNA, the CDR3 is TGTGCCGCCTCTGCAGGGACAGGGGGCACCGGGGAGCTGTTTTTT. It translates to CAASAGTGGTGELFF.

This clone was picked up one time. V usage is TRBV12-5 and J usage is TRBJ2-5; 7 bases map to TRBD1. The CDR3 covers 15 residues. Germline V gene lookup returns CDR1 LGHNT and CDR2 FRNRAP. The V segment lost 1 base and the J segment 5 bases; nucleotides outside the gene matches: 7. This CDR3 reads CASGLEPTGVETQYF. The CDR3 bases are TGTGCTAGTGGTTTGGAACCCACAGGGGTCGAGACCCAGTACTTC.

The chain joins TRBV11-2 to TRBJ2-1; D is possibly TRBD1 (6 bases). V was trimmed by 6 bases and J by 8 bases, leaving 11 bases between them. The CDR3 runs to 12 residues. Germline V gene data show CDR1 as SGHAT and CDR2 as FQNNGV. The CDR3 spells CASRRTVDEQFF. CDR3 nucleotides: TGTGCCAGCAGGCGGACAGTCGATGAGCAGTTCTTC.

This chain connects TRBV5-6 to TRBJ2-5; 11 positions match TRBD1. Germline V CDR1 and CDR2: SGHDT, YYEEEE. The trim removed 4 bases at V and 5 bases at J, leaving 13 bases unmatched. The CDR3 has 17 amino acids. CDR3 sequence reads: CASSPLPSGTGGETQYF. The CDR3 DNA sequence: TGTGCCAGCAGCCCCCTGCCGTCCGGGACAGGGGGGGAGACCCAGTACTTC. Looking up the rest from reference TRBV5-6 and TRBJ2-5 gives the full variable domain: DAGVTQSPTHLIKTRGQQVTLRCSPKSGHDTVSWYQQALGQGPQFIFQYYEEEERQRGNFPDRFSGHQFPNYSSELNVNALLLGDSALYLCASSPLPSGTGGETQYFGPGTRLLVL.

A word on this clone: Mismatch with germline at one junction end may stem from a read error. The genes are TRBV7-7 and TRBJ2-5; maybe TRBD2 (5 bases). Looked up from germline, CDR1 is SSHAT and CDR2 is FNYEAQ (reference sequence). The CDR3 has 13 residues. Here the CDR3 DNA reads TGTGCTAGCAGCTTAGCGTTGGCAGAGACCCAGTACTTC. Translation gives CASSLALAETQYF. Drawing the rest from reference TRBV7-7 and TRBJ2-5, the complete variable domain is GAGVSQSPRYKVTKRGQDVTLRCDPISSHATLYWYQQALGQGPEFLTYFNYEAQPDKSGLPSDRFSAERPEGSISTLTIQRTEQRDSAMYRCASSLALAETQYFGPGTRLLVL.

CDR3 bases: TGTGCCAGCAGCTTAGATTTCCGGGCGGGGCTAACCTACGAGCAGTACTTC. It translates to CASSLDFRAGLTYEQYF. The chain couples TRBV11-2 to TRBJ2-7; D perhaps matches TRBD2 (6 bases). Trimming took off 0 bases at V and 2 bases at J, with 17 bases between the two ends. The V gene's germline CDR1 is SGHAT and CDR2 FQNNGV. The CDR3 length is 17 residues.

This clone came up a few times. The genes are TRBV7-6 and TRBJ2-3, with TRBD2 identical over 13 bases. The V and J ends lost 5 bases and 4 bases, in that order; junction bases with no gene match: 3. This CDR3 is 15 amino acids long. The germline V gene has CDR1 SGHVS and CDR2 FNYEAQ. The CDR3 protein is CASSRLAGGSDTQYF. CDR3 sequence (DNA): TGTGCCAGCAGCCGACTAGCGGGGGGATCAGATACGCAGTATTTT.

This sequence joins TRBV5-1 and TRBJ2-1; 7 nucleotides line up with TRBD1. This CDR3 region has 15 residues. CDR1 and CDR2 from the germline V gene are SGHRS and YFSETQ. V dropped 1 base and J dropped 7; count of bases not matched to a gene: 8. The CDR3 here is CASSLTGEVPNEQFF. The CDR3 nucleotides read TGCGCCAGCAGCTTGACAGGGGAAGTACCGAATGAGCAGTTCTTC.

CDR3 in DNA: TGCGCCAGCAGCTTGGCTCCCACAAACACTGAAGCTTTCTTT. The encoded protein is CASSLAPTNTEAFF. The J gene is TRBJ1-1, the V gene TRBV5-1; no definite D call. The germline V and J ends were trimmed by 0 bases and 2 bases, with 8 bases remaining between them. The CDR3 runs to 14 residues. Germline V lookup: CDR1 SGHRS, CDR2 YFSETQ.

The CDR3 coding sequence is TGTGCCAGCAGCTTAGTTGGGGACAGGGCTACCTACGAGCAGTACTTC. Its protein product is CASSLVGDRATYEQYF. V gene TRBV11-3 combines with J gene TRBJ2-7, with TRBD1 identical over 9 bases. This CDR3 contains 16 residues. CDR1 is SGHNT and CDR2 is YENEEA in the germline V gene. The V gene end was trimmed by 1 base and the J gene end by 2 bases; junction bases not matched to a gene: 6.

V is TRBV7-3 and J is TRBJ2-7, with 8 bases matching TRBD1. This CDR3 is built from 15 residues. Germline CDR1 reads SGHTA; CDR2 reads FQGTGA. The trim removed 4 bases at V and 4 bases at J, leaving 9 bases unmatched. This CDR3 is CASSSRQGLGYEQYF. The CDR3 bases are TGTGCCAGCAGCTCCCGACAGGGGCTGGGTTACGAGCAGTACTTC.

This clone was observed many times. Other DNA sequences in the sample encode the same CDR3. The gene calls are TRBV11-1 and TRBJ1-6; D call uncertain. This CDR3 has 13 amino acids. V was clipped by 5 bases and J by 5 bases, with 7 bases between them. Germline V lookup: CDR1 SGHAT, CDR2 FQDESV (reference sequence). CDR3: CASSLSNNSPLHF. CDR3 bases: TGTGCCAGCAGCCTATCAAATAATTCACCCCTCCACTTT. Full variable domain (rest looked up from reference TRBV11-1 and TRBJ1-6): EAEVAQSPRYKITEKSQAVAFWCDPISGHATLYWYRQILGQGPELLVQFQDESVVDDSQLPKDRFSAERLKGVDSTLKIQPAELGDSAMYLCASSLSNNSPLHFGNGTRLTVT.

The CDR3 loop is CASSRSRMNTEAFF. In DNA form, the CDR3 reads TGTGCCAGCAGTCGATCCAGGATGAACACTGAAGCTTTCTTT. The chain carries TRBV27 and TRBJ1-1; D is undetermined. The V gene lost 5 bases and the J gene lost 0 bases, with 10 bases spanning the gap. The germline gives CDR1 MNHEY, CDR2 SMNVEV (reference sequence). This CDR3 region has 14 residues.

The chain recombines TRBV6-5 with TRBJ1-1, with 11 bases identical to TRBD1. V shed 7 bases, J shed 5 bases, and the junction held 6 bases outside the gene matches. CDR1 MNHEY and CDR2 SVGAGI come from the germline V gene. The CDR3 is 14 residues long. The CDR3 coding sequence is TGTGCCAGCACTCAGGACAGGGGGCAGACTGAAGCTTTCTTT. This encodes CASTQDRGQTEAFF.

The rearrangement uses TRBV7-9 and TRBJ1-1, with unresolved D. Trimming removed 6 bases at V and 6 bases at J, with 14 bases between. Looked up from germline, CDR1 is SEHNR and CDR2 is FQNEAQ (reference sequence). The CDR3 runs to 13 residues. The DNA for the CDR3 is TGTGCCAGCAGTCCCCGCTCCGGGGCTGAAGCTTTCTTT. Its protein product is CASSPRSGAEAFF.

J is TRBJ2-2 and V is TRBV2; the match to TRBD1 covers 7 bases. The junction had 7 bases not matched to a gene; V was cut back by 6 bases and J by 3 bases. The CDR3 contains 15 residues. CDR1 SNHLY and CDR2 FYNNEI come from the germline V gene. For the CDR3, the DNA is TGTGCCAGCAGCCTTGAGGGGGCCTACACCGGGGAGCTGTTTTTT. Its translation: CASSLEGAYTGELFF.

This chain uses TRBV4-1 with TRBJ1-1; tentative D call: TRBD1 (5 bases). This CDR3 is 16 amino acids long. Per germline, CDR1 MGHRA and CDR2 YSYEKL. V was trimmed by 0 bases and J by 5 bases, leaving 16 bases between them. The CDR3 protein is CASSQEVGDLWTEAFF. The CDR3 region has the DNA TGCGCCAGCAGCCAAGAAGTAGGGGATTTGTGGACTGAAGCTTTCTTT.